Listed below are T cell receptor beta chains from one sample, sequenced in a study of T cells of healthy individuals. A single record per CDR3 protein comes from TCRdb applying MiXCR to the 5' RACE reads. The sample yields around 90,000 distinct CDR3 sequences, about 4.8% seen once. The source of these receptors is a female donor in good health. CDR3s include the opening cysteine and the closing phenylalanine or tryptophan.

V gene	J gene	CDR3 protein
TRBV12-3/TRBV12-4	TRBJ1-5	CASSLEGRDERQPQHF
TRBV12-3/TRBV12-4	TRBJ2-3	CASSFSATDTQYF
TRBV27	TRBJ2-3	CASRWAESSTDTQYF
TRBV7-9	TRBJ1-1	CASSLSGIEAFF
TRBV24-1	TRBJ2-1	CATSDSYDEQFF
TRBV20-1	TRBJ2-4	CSALNTIRDSIIQYF
TRBV9	TRBJ2-1	CASSVSGLAGDEQFF
TRBV20-1	TRBJ2-7	CSASLPRGSYEQYF
TRBV5-1	TRBJ1-2	CASSLAQDGYTF
TRBV29-1	TRBJ2-3	CSVGVAGGLTDTQYF
TRBV19	TRBJ2-7	CASSIGRRGYEQYF
TRBV10-3	TRBJ1-1	CAISVSVNTEAFF
TRBV29-1	TRBJ2-7	CSVVIRGYEQYF
TRBV6-1	TRBJ2-1	CASKVRPGGPGEQFF
TRBV7-9	TRBJ2-1	CASSLSYNNEQFF
TRBV27	TRBJ2-3	CASSSLKSTQYF
TRBV11-1	TRBJ2-7	CASSLGQGSHEQYF
TRBV28	TRBJ2-7	CASSDGAYSYEQYF
TRBV7-9	TRBJ2-7	CASSTSGYYEQYF
TRBV7-2	TRBJ2-7	CASSLRGGNREQYF
TRBV20-1	TRBJ2-1	CSARLASSYNEQFF
TRBV7-2	TRBJ2-5	CASSRLADTRSQYF
TRBV29-1	TRBJ2-5	CSVARLKLASVQETQYF
TRBV7-9	TRBJ2-3	CASSLVGYSSTDTQYF
TRBV18	TRBJ2-7	CASSPRSARSYEQYF
TRBV7-2	TRBJ2-3	CASSWVAGGTDTQYF
TRBV7-2	TRBJ2-7	CASSIPGLAGREQYF
TRBV7-2	TRBJ2-1	CASSLPPSGSEFF
TRBV6-1	TRBJ1-2	CASSEFANYGYTF
TRBV15	TRBJ2-4	CATSGGTAKVQYF
TRBV6-2/TRBV6-3	TRBJ2-2	CASSKINRGRELFF
TRBV4-3	TRBJ1-2	CASSQDWGQLYGYTF
TRBV12-3/TRBV12-4	TRBJ1-1	CASSLGTGGDTEAFF
TRBV14	TRBJ2-6	CASSQRPGTTTSGANVLTF
TRBV20-1	TRBJ2-3	CSAPSPADTQYF
TRBV9	TRBJ2-7	CASSVDGSETYEQYF
TRBV13	TRBJ1-4	CASSFRDRAGEKLFF
TRBV7-3	TRBJ2-1	CASSPLLAGAFNEQFF
TRBV6-2/TRBV6-3	TRBJ2-5	CASSWAGGRETQYF
TRBV20-1	TRBJ1-1	CSARDWGRGANTEAFF
TRBV28	TRBJ2-6	CATWGAGANVLTF
TRBV4-1	TRBJ1-4	CASSQNRGRNEKLFF
TRBV20-1	TRBJ2-1	CSARSWGRRAGGNYNEQFF
TRBV19	TRBJ2-5	CASSIGSRAQETQYF
TRBV11-2	TRBJ2-7	CASSHVSGRAGEQYF
TRBV5-1	TRBJ2-7	CASSSRQGRTYEQYF
TRBV6-6	TRBJ2-7	CASSYSIAGTGSHEQYF
TRBV29-1	TRBJ2-5	CSVEDLLASGASQETQYF
TRBV29-1	TRBJ2-7	CSVERGNRGGYEQYF
TRBV20-1	TRBJ2-2	CSVLPGTGELFF
TRBV6-5	TRBJ1-5	CASSSRTAYSNQPQHF
TRBV20-1	TRBJ2-7	CSAGQGSYEQYF
TRBV29-1	TRBJ2-7	CSAEGQGAYEQYF
TRBV5-8	TRBJ2-2	CASTPPASGITGELFF
TRBV7-3	TRBJ1-1	CASSTGGTEAFF